Sequencing of this T cell receptor (beta chain) was carried out in a study of T cells after yellow fever vaccination. In the case of this clonotype: No antigen is known for it.

Template-switching 5'RACE yielded the TCR cDNA; a universal primer site and UMIs were added in the process. TCRdb ran MiXCR on the 5' RACE reads and lists one entry per CDR3 protein. Among some 320,000 distinct CDR3 sequences, approximately 4% were seen once, and the ten largest hold 20% to 25%. Germline assignment: CDR1 SGHRS and CDR2 YFSETQ. The CDR3 is 13 amino acids. Trimming took 5 bases from V and 5 from J, leaving 14 bases between them. Findings and limits, study-wide: Abundant bulk-population clonotypes could contaminate the FACS-sorted repertoires. Although most clonotypes did not, a small share appeared in both CD4 and CD8 compartments. Reappearing after the booster were most of the clones from primary vaccination (96% CD4, about 88% CD8).

V and J are TRBV5-1 and TRBJ2-7; maybe TRBD1 (6 bases). This receptor was obtained from a man aged 18 to 29 who received the YFV17D yellow fever vaccine. This sample comprised PBMCs, obtained 5 days after the yellow fever booster vaccination. The CDR3 spells CASSFAPGDEQYF. CDR3 DNA: TGCGCCAGCAGTTTTGCCCCAGGGGACGAGCAGTACTTC.